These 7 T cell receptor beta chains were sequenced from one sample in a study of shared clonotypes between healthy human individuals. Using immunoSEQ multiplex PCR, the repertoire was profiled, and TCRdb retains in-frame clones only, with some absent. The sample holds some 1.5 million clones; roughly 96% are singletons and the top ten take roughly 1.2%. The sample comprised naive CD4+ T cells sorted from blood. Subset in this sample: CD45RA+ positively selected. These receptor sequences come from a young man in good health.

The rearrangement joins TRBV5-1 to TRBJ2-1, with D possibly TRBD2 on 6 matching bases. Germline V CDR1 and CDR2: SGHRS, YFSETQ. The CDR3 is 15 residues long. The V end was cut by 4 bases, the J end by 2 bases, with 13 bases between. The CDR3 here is CASSETSPTYNEQFF. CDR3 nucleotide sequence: TGCGCCAGCAGCGAAACTAGCCCAACCTACAATGAGCAGTTCTTC.

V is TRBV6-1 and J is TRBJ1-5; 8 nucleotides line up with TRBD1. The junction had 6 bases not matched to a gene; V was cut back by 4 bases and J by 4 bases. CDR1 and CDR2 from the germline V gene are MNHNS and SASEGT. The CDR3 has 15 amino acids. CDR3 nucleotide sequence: TGTGCCAGCAGTGTAGACAGGGGCGGTAATCAGCCCCAGCATTTT. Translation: CASSVDRGGNQPQHF.

The CDR3 nucleotides read TGTGCCAGCAGCGAATCCGAGGACTACGAGCAGTACTTC. The encoded protein is CASSESEDYEQYF. The V call is TRBV7-9, the J call TRBJ2-7; D is uncertain. The CDR3 length is 13 residues. Trimming removed 5 bases at V and 3 bases at J, with 11 bases between. CDR1 is SEHNR and CDR2 is FQNEAQ in the germline V gene (reference sequence).

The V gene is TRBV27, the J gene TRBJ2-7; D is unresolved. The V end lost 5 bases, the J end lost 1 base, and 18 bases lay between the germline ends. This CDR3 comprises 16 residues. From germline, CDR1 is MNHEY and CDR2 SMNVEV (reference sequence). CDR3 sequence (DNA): TGTGCCAGCAGTAGCCTCCCGAGATTGGATTCCTACGAGCAGTACTTC. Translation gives CASSSLPRLDSYEQYF.

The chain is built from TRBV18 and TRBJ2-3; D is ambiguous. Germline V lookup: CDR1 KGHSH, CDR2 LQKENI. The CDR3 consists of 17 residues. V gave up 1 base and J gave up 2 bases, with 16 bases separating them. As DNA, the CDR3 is TGTGCCAGCTCACCACAGCGAGCCCTCTCATTCACAGATACGCAGTATTTT. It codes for CASSPQRALSFTDTQYF.

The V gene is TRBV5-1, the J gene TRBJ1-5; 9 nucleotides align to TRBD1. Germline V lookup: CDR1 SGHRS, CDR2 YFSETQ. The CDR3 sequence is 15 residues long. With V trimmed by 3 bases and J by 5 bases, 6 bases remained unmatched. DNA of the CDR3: TGCGCCAGCAGCTCGGGACAGGGCACGGATCAGCCCCAGCATTTT. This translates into CASSSGQGTDQPQHF.

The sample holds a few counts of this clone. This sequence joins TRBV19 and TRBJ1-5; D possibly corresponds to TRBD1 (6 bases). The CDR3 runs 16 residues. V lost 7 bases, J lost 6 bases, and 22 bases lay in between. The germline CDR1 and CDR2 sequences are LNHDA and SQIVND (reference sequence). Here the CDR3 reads CASTMTRDTGRQPQHF. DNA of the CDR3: TGTGCCAGTACTATGACACGGGATACAGGGCGTCAGCCCCAGCATTTT.